This T cell receptor beta chain was recovered during a study of blood T cell repertoires in COVID-19. The wider study: Specimens from acute and convalescent COVID-19 originated in the United States, Italy and Spain. PBMCs, B-cell-depleted T cells, or T cells were the source of the cDNA or gDNA that made up the material.

Deletions cut 5 bases from V and 5 bases from J, with 13 bases between. This CDR3 is 14 amino acids long. In germline, CDR1 is LNHDA, CDR2 SQIVND (reference sequence). Authors' data handling: Estimation of nucleated cell counts relied on the amplification of reference gene primers. Produced via immunoSEQ multiplex PCR; TCRdb's table is partial and in-frame only. Clonal size and the V and J genes are those of that table, whereas D and trimming came from the DNA. The sample lists approximately 65,000 clones, about 94% occurring once. V and J are TRBV19 and TRBJ2-1; tentative D call: TRBD1 (6 bases). The sample comprised peripheral blood. This TCR was recovered from a man in his sixties or seventies with active COVID-19. This CDR3 reads CASSDWTANNEQFF. In DNA form, the CDR3 reads TGTGCCAGTAGTGACTGGACAGCCAACAATGAGCAGTTCTTC.